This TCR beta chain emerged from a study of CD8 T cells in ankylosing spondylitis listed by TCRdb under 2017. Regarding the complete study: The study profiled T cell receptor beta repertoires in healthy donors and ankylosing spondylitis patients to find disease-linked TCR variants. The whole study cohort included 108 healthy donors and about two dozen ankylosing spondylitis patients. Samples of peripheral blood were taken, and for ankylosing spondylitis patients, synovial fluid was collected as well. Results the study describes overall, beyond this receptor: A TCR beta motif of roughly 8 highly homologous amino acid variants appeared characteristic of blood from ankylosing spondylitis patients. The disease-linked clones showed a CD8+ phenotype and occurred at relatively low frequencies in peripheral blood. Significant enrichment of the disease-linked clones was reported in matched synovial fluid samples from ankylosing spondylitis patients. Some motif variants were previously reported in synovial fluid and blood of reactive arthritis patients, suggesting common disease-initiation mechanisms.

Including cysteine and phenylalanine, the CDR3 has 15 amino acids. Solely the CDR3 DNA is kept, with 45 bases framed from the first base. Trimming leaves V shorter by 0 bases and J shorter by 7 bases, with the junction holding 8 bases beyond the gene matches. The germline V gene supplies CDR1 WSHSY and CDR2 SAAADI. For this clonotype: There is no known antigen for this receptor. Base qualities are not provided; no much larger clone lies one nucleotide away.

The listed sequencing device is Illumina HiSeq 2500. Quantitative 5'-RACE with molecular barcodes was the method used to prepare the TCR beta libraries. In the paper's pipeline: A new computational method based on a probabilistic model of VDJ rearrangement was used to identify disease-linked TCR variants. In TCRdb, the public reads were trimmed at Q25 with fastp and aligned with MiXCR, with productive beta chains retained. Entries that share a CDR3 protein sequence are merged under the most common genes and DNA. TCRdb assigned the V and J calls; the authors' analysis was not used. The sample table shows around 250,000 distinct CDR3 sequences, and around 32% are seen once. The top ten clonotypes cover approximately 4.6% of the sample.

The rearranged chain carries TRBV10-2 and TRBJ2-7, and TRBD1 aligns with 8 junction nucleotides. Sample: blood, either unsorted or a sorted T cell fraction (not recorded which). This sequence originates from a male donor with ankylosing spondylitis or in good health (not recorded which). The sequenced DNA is TGCGCCAGCAGTGAGTCACAGGGGGTCAGAGGGGAGCAGTACTTC. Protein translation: CASSESQGVRGEQYF.